A single sample is the source of the 8 T cell receptor beta chains below, sequenced in a study of shared clonotypes between healthy human individuals. Assay used: immunoSEQ multiplex PCR; TCRdb lists only in-frame clones, some missing. The sample lists about 560,000 clones, around 77% occurring once. The specimen sequenced was PBMCs. The source of these receptors is a woman in her thirties or forties in good health. Some clones in this sample may be carry-over from other donors' samples.

This clone was picked up a small number of times. The rearrangement joins TRBV6-6 to TRBJ2-6; D ambiguous. The CDR3 length is 15 residues. Trimming pared 5 bases from V and 1 base from J, leaving 9 bases between. The germline gives CDR1 MNHNY, CDR2 SVGAGI (reference sequence). The chain's CDR3 is CASSTHGSGANVLTF. The CDR3 nucleotides are TGTGCCAGCAGTACCCACGGATCTGGGGCCAACGTCCTGACTTTC.

This chain links TRBV5-4 with TRBJ1-1; D is possibly TRBD1 (6 bases). V was pared by 2 bases and J by 1 base, with 15 bases between. Germline assignment: CDR1 SGHNT and CDR2 YYREEE (reference sequence). The CDR3 sequence is 16 residues long. This CDR3 is CASSFSWTAPNTEAFF. The CDR3 DNA reads as TGTGCCAGCAGCTTTTCGTGGACAGCACCGAACACTGAAGCTTTCTTT.

The chain couples TRBV7-7 to TRBJ2-5; 10 bases align to TRBD1. V dropped 5 bases and J dropped 5; count of bases not matched to a gene: 2. This CDR3 contains 13 residues. Per germline, CDR1 SSHAT and CDR2 FNYEAQ (reference sequence). As DNA, the CDR3 is TGTGCCAGCAGCACGGACAGGGGGGAGACCCAGTACTTC. Translating gives CASSTDRGETQYF.

The table lists this clone with many counts. The chain is built from TRBV5-1 and TRBJ1-1; D remains ambiguous. Deletions cut 0 bases from V and 1 base from J, with 10 bases between. Germline-derived CDR1 and CDR2 are SGHRS and YFSETQ. The CDR3 is made up of 15 amino acids. DNA for the CDR3: TGCGCCAGCAGCTTGGGGCACCCTGGGAACACTGAAGCTTTCTTT. This sequence encodes CASSLGHPGNTEAFF.

This rearrangement joins TRBV5-6 to TRBJ2-3, with 7 nucleotides matching TRBD2. After removal of 4 bases from V and 3 bases from J, the junction contained 8 bases not matched to a gene. The CDR3 sequence is 15 residues long. Germline V lookup: CDR1 SGHDT, CDR2 YYEEEE. The CDR3 is CASSPPGGMTDTQYF. CDR3 nucleotides: TGTGCCAGCAGCCCCCCCGGGGGGATGACAGATACGCAGTATTTT.

The rearrangement links TRBV2 to TRBJ2-5; maybe TRBD1 (6 bases). Trimming took 5 bases from V and 2 from J, leaving 9 bases between them. The CDR3 sequence is 13 residues long. The germline V gene has CDR1 SNHLY and CDR2 FYNNEI. For the CDR3, the DNA is TGTGCCAGCAGTATCAGGGGACAAGAGACCCAGTACTTC. This sequence encodes CASSIRGQETQYF.

This clone was observed a single time. This chain uses TRBV11-2 with TRBJ2-2; D is possibly TRBD2 (5 bases). Germline V gene sequence: CDR1 SGHAT, CDR2 FQNNGV. Trimming stripped 5 bases from V and 3 bases from J, with 10 bases between. The length of the CDR3 is 14 residues. CDR3 DNA: TGTGCCAGCAGCCTCACCGGGGACACCGGGGAGCTGTTTTTT. Translated: CASSLTGDTGELFF.

This chain joins TRBV28 and TRBJ2-5; D is unresolved. V lost 7 bases and J lost 5, with 17 bases in between. This CDR3 region has 14 residues. Germline V CDR1 and CDR2: MDHEN, SYDVKM. The CDR3, as DNA: TGTGCCAGCATCCGGGCCCAAAACGTGGAGACCCAGTACTTC. Protein sequence: CASIRAQNVETQYF.